The rows below give T cell receptor beta chains drawn from one sample of a study of CD8+ T cells in alopecia areata. The table came from immunoSEQ multiplex PCR; TCRdb's copy has only in-frame clones and leaves some out. This table holds fewer than 150,000 clones, 58% found once. The sample here was CD4+ T cells sorted from blood, taken at week 0. These receptors came from a human donor with alopecia areata. Both conserved end residues are part of each CDR3. Each record gives: V gene, clone size, J gene, D gene, CDR3 DNA, CDR3 protein. D genes are given only for firm matches. Clone size is given for some rows only: seen once, a few or many times, or a class if the clone is expanded.

>TRBV5-4|-|TRBJ2-5|TRBD2
TGTGCCAGCAGCCCTAGGGAGGGAGGAGGAGAGACCCAGTACTTC
CASSPREGGGETQYF
>TRBV4-3|-|TRBJ1-1|-
TGCGCCAGCAGCAGGATGCATTTCGGCACTGAAGCTTTCTTT
CASSRMHFGTEAFF
>TRBV7-2|-|TRBJ2-2|TRBD2
TGTGCCAGCAGCTTAACCGGGAGGGTGGTTCGTACCGGGGAGCTGTTTTTT
CASSLTGRVVRTGELFF
>TRBV14|-|TRBJ1-6|-
TGTGCCAGCAGCCAAGATGTGGATTCACCCCTCCACTTT
CASSQDVDSPLHF
>TRBV7-8|few|TRBJ1-3|-
TGTGCCAGCAGGGCGACCAGGGACTCCGGAAACACCATATATTTT
CASRATRDSGNTIYF
>TRBV9|-|TRBJ2-4|-
TGTGCCAGCAGCCAGCACCGGGACGTCAACATTCAGTACTTC
CASSQHRDVNIQYF
>TRBV18|-|TRBJ1-2|-
TGTGCCAGCTCACCAGAGGACACAAACTATGGCTACACCTTC
CASSPEDTNYGYTF
>TRBV4-3|-|TRBJ1-2|TRBD1
TGCGCCAGCAGCCCAAACCAGGGGGCCCTGAACTATGGCTACACCTTC
CASSPNQGALNYGYTF
>TRBV7-2|-|TRBJ2-7|-
TGTGCCAGCAGGAGGGGTAACCGCTACGAGCAGTACTTC
CASRRGNRYEQYF
>TRBV6-6|-|TRBJ2-7|-
TGTGCCAGCAGAGACGGTCCCTCCTACGAGCAGTACTTC
CASRDGPSYEQYF
>TRBV7-3|once|TRBJ2-7|TRBD2
TGTGCCAGCAGGGATACCGGGACTAGCGGAGAGCAGTACTTC
CASRDTGTSGEQYF
>TRBV5-1|-|TRBJ1-5|-
TGCGCCAGCAGCTTGGTAGCAGGGAATCAGCCCCAGCATTTT
CASSLVAGNQPQHF
>TRBV6-5|few|TRBJ2-7|TRBD1
TGTGCCAGCAGTTACTCGACAGGGCAAATCTACGAGCAGTACTTC
CASSYSTGQIYEQYF
>TRBV5-6|-|TRBJ2-7|TRBD1
TGTGCCAGCAGCTTGGCAGGGGGCGCGGGGTACGAGCAGTACTTC
CASSLAGGAGYEQYF
>TRBV5-1|-|TRBJ2-5|TRBD2
TGCGCCAGCAGCATAGTAGCGGGAATGGGCGAGACCCAGTACTTC
CASSIVAGMGETQYF
>TRBV25-1|-|TRBJ2-3|-
TGTGCCAGCAGTAAAGGGGTTCGGTTAGATACGCAGTATTTT
CASSKGVRLDTQYF
>TRBV25-1|-|TRBJ2-1|-
TGTGCCAGCAGTGCCCACAGGGATCATGAGCAGTTCTTC
CASSAHRDHEQFF
>TRBV18|-|TRBJ1-1|-
TGTGCCAGCTCACCAGAGGGGGGTTTGAACACTGAAGCTTTCTTT
CASSPEGGLNTEAFF
>TRBV10-2|few|TRBJ1-5|TRBD1
TGCGCCAGCAGTGAGTTTTCCGGGACAGGGGCAAATCAGCCCCAGCATTTT
CASSEFSGTGANQPQHF
>TRBV28|few|TRBJ1-2|-
TGTGCCAGCAGTCCTCCTCCTAAGGGCTACACCTTC
CASSPPPKGYTF
>TRBV4-1|-|TRBJ2-3|TRBD2
TGCGCCAGCAGCCCACATCGTAGCGGGGGGACAGATACGCAGTATTTT
CASSPHRSGGTDTQYF
>TRBV30|-|TRBJ1-3|-
TGTGCCTGGGGAAGTAGCTCTGGAAACACCATATATTTT
CAWGSSSGNTIYF
>TRBV30|-|TRBJ2-1|TRBD2
TGTGCCTGGTCGACTAGCGGGAATGAGCAGTTCTTC
CAWSTSGNEQFF
>TRBV23-1|-|TRBJ1-5|-
TGCGCCAGCAGTCAATTGGACGCTCAGCCCCAGCATTTT
CASSQLDAQPQHF
>TRBV28|-|TRBJ1-5|-
TGTGCCAGCAGTCTAGGGGTTAGCAATCAGCCCCAGCATTTT
CASSLGVSNQPQHF
>TRBV7-2|-|TRBJ2-7|-
TGTGCCAGCAGCTTACAGTACAGGGCAAACTACGAGCAGTACTTC
CASSLQYRANYEQYF
>TRBV5-6|few|TRBJ2-5|-
TGTGCCAGCAGCTTGGCGGTGGCCCAAGAGACCCAGTACTTC
CASSLAVAQETQYF
>TRBV9|-|TRBJ2-5|-
TGTGCCAGCAGCGTAGGGGCAGGGGACGGAGAGACCCAGTACTTC
CASSVGAGDGETQYF
>TRBV5-4|-|TRBJ2-3|-
TGTGCCAGCAGCTTAATGACAGATACGCAGTATTTT
CASSLMTDTQYF
>TRBV7-2|-|TRBJ2-5|-
TGTGCCAGCAGCTTAGCGCGGGGCGGACCCGAACAAGAGACCCAGTACTTC
CASSLARGGPEQETQYF